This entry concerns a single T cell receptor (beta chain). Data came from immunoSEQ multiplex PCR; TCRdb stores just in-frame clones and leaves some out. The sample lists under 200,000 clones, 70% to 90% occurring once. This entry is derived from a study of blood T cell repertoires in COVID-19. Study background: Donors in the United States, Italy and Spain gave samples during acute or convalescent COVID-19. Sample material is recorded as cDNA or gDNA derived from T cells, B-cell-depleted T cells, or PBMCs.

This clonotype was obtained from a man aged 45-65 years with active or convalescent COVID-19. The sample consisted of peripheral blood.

CDR3 region: CASSLSWVGETEAFF. In nucleotides, the CDR3 is TGTGCCAGCAGTTTATCTTGGGTTGGAGAAACTGAAGCTTTCTTT. The V gene is TRBV27, the J gene TRBJ1-1; D remains unclear. V lost 0 bases, J lost 5 bases, and 13 bases lay in between. Germline V gene data show CDR1 as MNHEY and CDR2 as SMNVEV (reference sequence). This CDR3 has 15 amino acids.